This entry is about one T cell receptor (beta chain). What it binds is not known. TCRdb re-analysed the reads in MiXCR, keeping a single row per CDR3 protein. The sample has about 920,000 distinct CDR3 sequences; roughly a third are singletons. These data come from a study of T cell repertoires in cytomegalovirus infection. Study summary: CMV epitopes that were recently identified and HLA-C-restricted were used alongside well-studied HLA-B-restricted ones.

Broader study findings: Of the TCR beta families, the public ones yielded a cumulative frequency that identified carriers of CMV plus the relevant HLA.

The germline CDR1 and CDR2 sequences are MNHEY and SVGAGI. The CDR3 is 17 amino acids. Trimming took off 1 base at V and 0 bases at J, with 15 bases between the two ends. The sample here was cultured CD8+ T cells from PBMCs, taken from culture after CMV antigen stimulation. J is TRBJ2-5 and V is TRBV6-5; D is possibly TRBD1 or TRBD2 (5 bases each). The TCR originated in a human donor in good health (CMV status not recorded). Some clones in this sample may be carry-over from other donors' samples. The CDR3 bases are TGTGCCAGCAGTTACTGGGACCTGAAGCGGAACCAAGAGACCCAGTACTTC. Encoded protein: CASSYWDLKRNQETQYF.